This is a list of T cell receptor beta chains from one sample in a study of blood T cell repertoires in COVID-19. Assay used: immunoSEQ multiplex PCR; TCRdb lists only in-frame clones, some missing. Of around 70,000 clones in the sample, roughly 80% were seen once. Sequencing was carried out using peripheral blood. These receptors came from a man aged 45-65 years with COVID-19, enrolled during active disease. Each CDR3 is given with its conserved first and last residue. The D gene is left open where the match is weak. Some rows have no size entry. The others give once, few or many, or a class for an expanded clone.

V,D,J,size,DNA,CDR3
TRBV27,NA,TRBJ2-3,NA,TGTGCCACCACAGGGTTTAACACAGATACGCAGTATTTT,CATTGFNTDTQYF
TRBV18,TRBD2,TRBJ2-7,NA,TGTGCCAGCTCAGCTACTAGCGGGAGTTTAAGGAACGAGCAGTACTTC,CASSATSGSLRNEQYF
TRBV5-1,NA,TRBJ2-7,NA,TGCGCCAGCAGCTTGTTCCCGTCGCGCACCTACGAGCAGTACTTC,CASSLFPSRTYEQYF
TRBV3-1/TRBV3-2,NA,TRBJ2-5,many,TGTGCCAGCAGCCAAGTCAGGGTGGGAGAGACCCAGTACTTC,CASSQVRVGETQYF
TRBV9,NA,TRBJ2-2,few,TGTGCCAGCAGCGTCCATGCTGAAGGCGGAGGGGAGCTGTTTTTT,CASSVHAEGGGELFF
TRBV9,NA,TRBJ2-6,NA,TGTGCCAGCAGCGTAGAATCCCGGGGGGCGTCTGGGGCCAACGTCCTGACTTTC,CASSVESRGASGANVLTF
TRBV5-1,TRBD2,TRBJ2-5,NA,TGCGCCAGCAGCTTGCGCCCGGGACTAGCGGGACAAGAGACCCAGTACTTC,CASSLRPGLAGQETQYF
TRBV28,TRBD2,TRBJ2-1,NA,TGTGCCAGCACCATGGGAGGGGTCAATGAGCAGTTCTTC,CASTMGGVNEQFF
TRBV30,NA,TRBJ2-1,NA,TGTGCCTGGAGCCGGACATCGTACAATGAGCAGTTCTTC,CAWSRTSYNEQFF
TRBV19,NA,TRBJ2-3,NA,TGTGCCAGTAGTCTCCCCACAGATACGCAGTATTTT,CASSLPTDTQYF
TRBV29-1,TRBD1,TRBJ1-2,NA,TGCAGCGTTCCTAGGACAGGCCAAGGGGGCTACACCTTC,CSVPRTGQGGYTF
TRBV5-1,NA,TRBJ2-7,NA,TGCGCCAGCAGATCCGAACCCTCTCTCCTCCCAGGGAACGAGCAGTACTTC,CASRSEPSLLPGNEQYF
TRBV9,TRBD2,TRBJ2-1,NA,TGTGCCAGCAGCGTAGGACTAGCTGTCAATGAGCAGTTCTTC,CASSVGLAVNEQFF
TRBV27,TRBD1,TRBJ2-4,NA,TGTGCCAGCAGGCCCGGGACAGGGGTCTTAGCCAAAAACATTCAGTACTTC,CASRPGTGVLAKNIQYF
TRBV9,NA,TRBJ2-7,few,TGTGCCAGCAGCGTAGGCCAGGTCTCCTACGAGCAGTACTTC,CASSVGQVSYEQYF
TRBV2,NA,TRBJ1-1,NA,TGTGCCAGCAGGGGGACGGACAGTACCCAGACTGAAGCTTTCTTT,CASRGTDSTQTEAFF
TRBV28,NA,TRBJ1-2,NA,TGTGCCAGCAGTTTATCCTCACAGAACTATGGCTACACCTTC,CASSLSSQNYGYTF
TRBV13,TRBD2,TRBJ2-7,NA,TGTGCCAGCAGCTTAGGCCCAAGTTGGCTAGCGGGAGTCCACGAGCAGTACTTC,CASSLGPSWLAGVHEQYF
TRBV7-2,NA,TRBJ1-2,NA,TGTGCCAGCAGCTTAGGACGTCCAGGGGTCGGCTACACCTTC,CASSLGRPGVGYTF
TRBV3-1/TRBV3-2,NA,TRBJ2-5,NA,TGTGCCAGCAGCCGAAACAGGGATGCAGAGACCCAGTACTTC,CASSRNRDAETQYF
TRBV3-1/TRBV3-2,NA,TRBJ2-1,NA,TGTGCCAGCAGCCCCGGACAGTACAATGAGCAGTTCTTC,CASSPGQYNEQFF
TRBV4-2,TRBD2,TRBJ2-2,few,TGTGCCAGCAGCCAAGGACTAGCGGGAGACACCGGGGAGCTGTTTTTT,CASSQGLAGDTGELFF
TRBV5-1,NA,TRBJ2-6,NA,TGCGCCAGCAGCTTGGGGCAGGGCCACCTCTCTGGGGCCAACGTCCTGACTTTC,CASSLGQGHLSGANVLTF
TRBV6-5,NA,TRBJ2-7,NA,TGTGCCAGCAGTTACTCGGCGGTCGCAGGGGAGCAGTACTTC,CASSYSAVAGEQYF
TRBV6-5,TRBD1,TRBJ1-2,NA,TGTGCCAGCAGGATGGACAGGACCTTAGGCTACACCTTC,CASRMDRTLGYTF